This TCR beta chain was retrieved from a study of post-analysis software for immune sequencing data. Study as a whole: Patients had relapsing-remitting, secondary progressive or progressive-relapsing multiple sclerosis; some lacked subtype.

This CDR3 is built from 18 residues. CDR1 and CDR2 (germline): MGHRA, YSYEKL. Losses at the gene ends were 1 base for V and 4 bases for J; bases not matched to a gene: 14. Findings and caveats of the study: People with multiple sclerosis had a significantly lower normalized Chao1 diversity than controls did. About 5 TRBV segments occurring more often in patients than controls included TRBV5-6, TRBV5-1 and TRBV20-1. By F measure, samples from a shared preparation batch strongly co-clustered.

Points on this clonotype: Its specificity is unknown.

Incorporated into the TCR beta cDNA libraries were unique molecular identifiers, which served to reduce PCR and sequencing biases. Each batch of roughly 0.9 to 11 million T cells produced around 460,000 cDNA molecules. From the PCR reads, TCRdb called clonotypes with MiXCR, one entry per CDR3 protein. The data show about 560,000 distinct CDR3 sequences, roughly 46% seen once. The chain employs TRBV4-1 and TRBJ1-2, with 8 bases matching TRBD1. The TCR originated in a girl aged 10 to 17 with multiple sclerosis. The specimen was blood. CDR3 in amino acids: CASSQGGSGQGTGYGYTF. The CDR3 DNA reads TGCGCCAGCAGCCAAGGGGGTTCAGGACAGGGAACCGGCTATGGCTACACCTTC.